The 5 T cell receptor beta chains listed next were all sequenced from one sample in a study of spatial heterogeneity in lung cancer. The time point denotes: sample taken at primary tumor resection. Whole RNA came from tumor, nontumor lung or frozen PBMC and was sequenced without being sorted. Via MiXCR, TCRdb re-called the 5' RACE reads, giving one row per CDR3 protein. The sample includes roughly 70,000 distinct CDR3 sequences, 10% to 15% of them seen just once. Sequenced material: PBMCs, taken at surgery. All receptors come from a male donor with early-stage non-small cell lung cancer.

The genes are TRBV6-5 and TRBJ2-7; maybe TRBD1 (6 bases). V shed 0 bases and J shed 6 bases, with 18 bases lying between them. The V gene's germline CDR1 is MNHEY and CDR2 SVGAGI. The CDR3 has 16 residues. CDR3 amino acids: CASSYSIAFQGTEQYF. CDR3 sequence (DNA): TGTGCCAGCAGTTACTCGATTGCTTTTCAGGGGACCGAGCAGTACTTC.

This clonotype was observed a few times. CDR3 DNA sequence: TGTGCCAGCAGCTTCAGTGATTACACCGGGGAGCTGTTTTTT. Translation gives CASSFSDYTGELFF. The V and J genes are TRBV11-3 and TRBJ2-2, with D uncertain. With 3 bases removed from V and 3 bases from J, the gap between germline ends came to 8 bases. The CDR3 loop spans 14 amino acids. Germline V lookup: CDR1 SGHNT, CDR2 YENEEA.

There are a few counts of this clonotype. The J gene is TRBJ2-5, the V gene TRBV20-1; D remains ambiguous. This CDR3 contains 14 residues. From germline, CDR1 is DFQATT and CDR2 SNEGSKA (reference sequence). V was trimmed by 7 bases and J by 1 base, leaving 16 bases between them. CDR3: CSVGTGVAQETQYF. CDR3 coding DNA: TGCAGTGTGGGTACTGGAGTCGCCCAAGAGACCCAGTACTTC.

This clonotype was observed at least ten times. The rearrangement links TRBV3-1 to TRBJ1-1; D uncertain. This CDR3 has 13 residues. Germline CDR1 and CDR2: LGHDT and YNNKEL (reference sequence). The V end lost 4 bases, the J end lost 3 bases, and 9 bases lay between the germline ends. The CDR3 nucleotides read TGTGCCAGCAGCCCCCGACGGTACACTGAAGCTTTCTTT. This translates into CASSPRRYTEAFF.

This clonotype has ten or more counts. This rearrangement joins TRBV11-1 to TRBJ1-3; D uncertain. The CDR3 totals 13 residues. V was pared by 5 bases and J by 4 bases, with 9 bases between. CDR1 is SGHAT and CDR2 is FQDESV in the germline V gene (reference sequence). The CDR3 reads CASSPGLGNTIYF. The CDR3 DNA sequence: TGTGCCAGCAGCCCTGGACTGGGAAACACCATATATTTT.